The 18 T cell receptor beta chains given below trace back to one sample, sequenced in a study of T cells after yellow fever vaccination. TCRdb reprocessed the 5' RACE reads via MiXCR and lists one record per CDR3 protein. The sample shows approximately 85,000 distinct CDR3 sequences, roughly 13% of them seen only once. Sequenced material: CD8+ T cells not binding an NS4B(214-222) dextramer, sorted from PBMCs, taken approximately 22 days after the first yellow fever vaccination. Receptors were obtained from a man younger than 35 who received the YFV17D yellow fever vaccine.

J is TRBJ1-3 and V is TRBV20-1; D is perhaps TRBD1 (6 bases). The ends were cut back, 6 bases at V and 8 bases at J, with 23 bases in the middle. This CDR3 comprises 15 residues. From germline, CDR1 is DFQATT and CDR2 SNEGSKA (reference sequence). The CDR3 coding sequence is TGCAGTGCACGACAAACGGGGGCCGCAAGGCACACCATATATTTT. It codes for CSARQTGAARHTIYF.

In the case of this clonotype: Without the conserved terminal phenylalanine or tryptophan, this CDR3 likely stems from a read error. CDR3 sequence: CASSQGLTDTQYY. DNA for the CDR3: TGCGCCAGCAGCCAAGGGCTTACAGATACGCAGTATTAT. The chain employs TRBV4-1 and TRBJ2-3; D gene unclear. The CDR3 is 13 residues long. Trimming cost V 1 base and J 3 bases, with 5 bases left between them. The V gene's germline CDR1 is MGHRA and CDR2 YSYEKL.

This clonotype has at least ten counts. The rearrangement joins TRBV7-9 to TRBJ2-7, with D perhaps TRBD1 or TRBD2 (5 bases each). CDR3 length: 15 residues. V lost 1 base and J 2 bases, leaving 12 bases between the germline ends. CDR1 and CDR2 from the germline V gene are SEHNR and FQNEAQ (reference sequence). As DNA, the CDR3 is TGTGCCAGCAGCTTAGAGGTTGGGGGAACCTACGAGCAGTACTTC. Translated: CASSLEVGGTYEQYF.

This clonotype was detected only once. J is TRBJ2-1 and V is TRBV10-3, with 7 bases lining up with TRBD2. The length of the CDR3 is 13 residues. The J segment lost 0 bases and the V segment lost 11 bases, leaving 4 bases of the junction unmatched. CDR1 is ENHRY, CDR2 SYGVKD, per germline. The chain's CDR3 is CAAAGDSYNEQFF. The CDR3 region has the DNA TGTGCCGCTGCGGGGGACTCCTACAATGAGCAGTTCTTC.

This clonotype was seen a handful of times. The chain recombines TRBV2 with TRBJ2-2, with 8 bases matching TRBD1. J was trimmed by 4 bases and V by 6 bases; bases with no gene match: 7. This CDR3 contains 15 residues. The germline gives CDR1 SNHLY, CDR2 FYNNEI. CDR3 in amino acids: CASSPRDRPTGELFF. The CDR3 nucleotides are TGTGCCAGCAGCCCCCGGGACAGGCCCACCGGGGAGCTGTTTTTT.

The chain combines TRBV4-1 with TRBJ1-1; the match to TRBD1 covers 7 bases. V was pared by 1 base and J by 5 bases, with 7 bases of the junction left unmatched. CDR1 MGHRA and CDR2 YSYEKL come from the germline V gene. This CDR3 has 15 amino acids. In nucleotides, the CDR3 is TGCGCCAGCAGCCAAGGGCCGGCAGGGGGGACTGAAGCTTTCTTT. Residues: CASSQGPAGGTEAFF.

V gene TRBV7-6 combines with J gene TRBJ1-3; D ambiguous. The V gene lost 4 bases and the J gene lost 4 bases, with 11 bases spanning the gap. This CDR3 is built from 14 residues. The germline V gene encodes CDR1 SGHVS and CDR2 FNYEAQ. CDR3 region: CASSSLAKGNTIYF. The CDR3 DNA reads TGTGCCAGCAGCTCCCTTGCGAAAGGAAACACCATATATTTT.

The rearrangement joins TRBV14 to TRBJ2-7; possibly TRBD2 for D (6 bases). V gave up 4 bases and J gave up 0 bases, with 22 bases separating them. Germline V gene lookup returns CDR1 SGHDN and CDR2 FVKESK. CDR3 length: 18 amino acids. The CDR3 region is CASSLDPPGAGSSYEQYF. In DNA form, the CDR3 reads TGTGCCAGCAGCCTAGACCCTCCTGGGGCGGGGAGCTCCTACGAGCAGTACTTC.

The chain has TRBV9 and TRBJ2-5; 7 nucleotides align to TRBD2. With 2 bases clipped from V and 2 bases from J, the junction kept 9 bases outside the gene matches. The CDR3 sequence is 16 residues long. Germline CDR1 is SGDLS and CDR2 is YYNGEE. The CDR3 loop reads CASSVGPAGVQETQYF. The CDR3 DNA is TGTGCCAGCAGCGTCGGCCCGGCGGGGGTACAAGAGACCCAGTACTTC.

This clonotype was detected ten times or more. J is TRBJ2-1 and V is TRBV27; 10 nucleotides agree with TRBD2. V was clipped by 7 bases and J by 5 bases; unmatched bases: 11. The CDR3 runs to 16 residues. Germline CDR1 is MNHEY and CDR2 is SMNVEV (reference sequence). The CDR3 spells CASTDAGLAGDNEQFF. In DNA, the CDR3 is TGTGCCAGCACCGACGCGGGGCTAGCGGGGGACAATGAGCAGTTCTTC.

The sample holds many counts of this clonotype. V gene TRBV6-1 combines with J gene TRBJ1-1; 7 bases match TRBD1. V lost 1 base and J lost 4; bases outside the gene matches: 9. The CDR3 is 16 residues long. Germline-derived CDR1 and CDR2 are MNHNS and SASEGT. The CDR3 reads CASSEEGGGAVTEAFF. The CDR3 coding sequence is TGTGCCAGCAGTGAAGAGGGAGGGGGCGCAGTCACTGAAGCTTTCTTT.

This rearrangement joins TRBV9 to TRBJ2-1; unclear D gene. The CDR3 contains 16 residues. Trimming removed 3 bases from V and 1 base from J, with 14 bases in between. From germline, CDR1 is SGDLS and CDR2 YYNGEE. For the CDR3, the DNA is TGTGCCAGCAGCGGTGGTACCGTGCGGTCCTACAATGAGCAGTTCTTC. It codes for CASSGGTVRSYNEQFF.

This clonotype was seen a few times. The chain joins TRBV12-3 or TRBV12-4 to TRBJ1-2; 10 bases line up with TRBD1. Losses at the gene ends were 6 bases for V and 7 bases for J; bases not matched to a gene: 8. The CDR3 spans 14 residues. The CDR3: CASRPPGQGIGYTF. DNA of the CDR3: TGTGCCAGCAGACCTCCGGGACAGGGGATTGGCTACACCTTC.

The chain recombines TRBV12-3 or TRBV12-4 with TRBJ1-4; no definite D call. This CDR3 is 15 amino acids long. Trimming took 6 bases from V and 5 from J, leaving 16 bases between them. For the CDR3, the DNA is TGTGCCAGCAGCGAACCAGATTTCCTCAATGAAAAACTGTTTTTT. This encodes CASSEPDFLNEKLFF.

This clonotype was detected a few times. The rearrangement uses TRBV7-6 and TRBJ2-1, with TRBD2 matching over 13 bases. The CDR3 extends over 17 amino acids. The V segment lost 7 bases and the J segment 7 bases; nucleotides outside the gene matches: 13. Germline CDR1 reads SGHVS; CDR2 reads FNYEAQ. Here the CDR3 reads CASTLEGGTSGMNEQFF. CDR3 coding DNA: TGTGCCAGCACCCTTGAGGGGGGGACTAGCGGGATGAATGAGCAGTTCTTC.

DNA of the CDR3: TGTGCCTGGAGTGTAGACGACAGCGCCTACGAGCAGTACTTC. This sequence encodes CAWSVDDSAYEQYF. The V call is TRBV30, the J call TRBJ2-7; possibly TRBD1 for D (5 bases). The length of the CDR3 is 14 residues. The V end lost 0 bases, the J end lost 2 bases, and 11 bases lay between the germline ends. Looked up from germline, CDR1 is GTSNPN and CDR2 is SVGIG (reference sequence).

This clonotype showed up many times. The chain couples TRBV29-1 to TRBJ2-4, with 7 bases fitting TRBD1. Germline V CDR1 and CDR2: SQVTM, ANQGSEA. V was clipped by 0 bases and J by 9 bases; unmatched bases: 8. This CDR3 is 14 amino acids long. CDR3 residues: CSVEDTGALGIQYF. DNA for the CDR3: TGCAGCGTTGAAGACACAGGGGCTCTAGGCATTCAGTACTTC.

This clonotype was seen only a few times. This chain connects TRBV11-2 to TRBJ2-7, with a weak D call TRBD1 (6 bases). The CDR3 extends over 13 amino acids. The germline V gene encodes CDR1 SGHAT and CDR2 FQNNGV. V was trimmed by 5 bases and J by 2 bases, leaving 10 bases between them. In DNA form, the CDR3 reads TGTGCCAGCAGCCAGGGGCCCGCCTACGAGCAGTACTTC. This translates into CASSQGPAYEQYF.